The sequence of this T cell receptor (beta chain) was determined in a study of cytomegalovirus exposure and HLA in healthy donors. A note on this clone: What it binds is not known.

The PCR was carried out with 60 Vbeta primers and 13 Jbeta primers. TCRdb's copy holds only in-frame clones and misses some; the assay was immunoSEQ multiplex PCR. The sample lists approximately 160,000 clones, about 78% seen once, with about 13% in the top ten. Study-wide results and limits: After further analysis at a later stage, 15,000 to 20,000 TCR beta sequences were associated with HLA alleles at 0.05 false discovery rate.

The germline V gene encodes CDR1 MGHRA and CDR2 YSYEKL. This CDR3 spans 14 amino acids. V was shortened by 4 bases and J by 5 bases, with 14 bases between the two germline ends. The sequenced sample was PBMCs. The receptor's source is a woman aged 50 to 60 in good health and CMV-seropositive. This rearrangement joins TRBV4-1 to TRBJ1-1; possibly TRBD1 for D (5 bases). As DNA, the CDR3 is TGCGCCAGCAGCCGCTGGGACTCTTATACTGAAGCTTTCTTT. It yields the protein CASSRWDSYTEAFF.